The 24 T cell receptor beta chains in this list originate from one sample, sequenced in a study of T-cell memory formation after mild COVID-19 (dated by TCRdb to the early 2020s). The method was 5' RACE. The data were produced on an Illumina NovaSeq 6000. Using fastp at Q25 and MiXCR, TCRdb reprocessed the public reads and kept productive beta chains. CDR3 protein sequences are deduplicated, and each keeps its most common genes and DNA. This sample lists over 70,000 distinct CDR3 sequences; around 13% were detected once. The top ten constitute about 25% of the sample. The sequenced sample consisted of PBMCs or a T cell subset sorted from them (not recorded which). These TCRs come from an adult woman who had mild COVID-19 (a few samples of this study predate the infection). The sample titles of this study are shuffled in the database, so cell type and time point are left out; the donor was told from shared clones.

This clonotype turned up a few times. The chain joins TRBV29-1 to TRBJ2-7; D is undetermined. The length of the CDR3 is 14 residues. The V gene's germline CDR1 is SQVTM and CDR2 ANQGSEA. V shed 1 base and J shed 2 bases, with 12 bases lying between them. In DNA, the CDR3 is TGCAGCGTTGAAGTGGCAGGTACTGCCTACGAGCAGTACTTC. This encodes CSVEVAGTAYEQYF.

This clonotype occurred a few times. The CDR3 here is CASSPPAGAYEQYF. CDR3 sequence (DNA): TGTGCCAGCAGCCCCCCAGCGGGCGCCTACGAGCAGTACTTC. V is TRBV7-9 and J is TRBJ2-7; D is possibly TRBD2 (6 bases). CDR3 length: 14 residues. The germline CDR1 and CDR2 sequences are SEHNR and FQNEAQ (reference sequence). The V gene lost 5 bases and the J gene lost 2 bases, with 13 bases spanning the gap.

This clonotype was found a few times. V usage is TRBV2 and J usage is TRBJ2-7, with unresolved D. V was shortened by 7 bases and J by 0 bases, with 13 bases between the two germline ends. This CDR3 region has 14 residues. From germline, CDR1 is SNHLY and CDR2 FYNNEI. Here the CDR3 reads CASIRTASSYEQYF. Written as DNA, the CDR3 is TGTGCCAGCATACGTACAGCCAGCTCCTACGAGCAGTACTTC.

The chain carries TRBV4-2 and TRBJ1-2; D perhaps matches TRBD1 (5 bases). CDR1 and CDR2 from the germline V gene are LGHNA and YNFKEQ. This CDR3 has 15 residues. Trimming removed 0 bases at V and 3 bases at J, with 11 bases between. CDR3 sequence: CASSQEYGGDYGYTF. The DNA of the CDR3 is TGTGCCAGCAGCCAAGAATATGGGGGTGACTATGGCTACACCTTC.

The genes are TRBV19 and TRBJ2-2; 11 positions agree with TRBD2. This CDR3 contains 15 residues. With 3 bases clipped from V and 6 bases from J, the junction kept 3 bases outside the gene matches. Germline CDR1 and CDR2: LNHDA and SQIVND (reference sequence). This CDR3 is CASSILAGGSGELFF. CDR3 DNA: TGTGCCAGTAGTATCCTAGCGGGAGGATCCGGGGAGCTGTTTTTT.

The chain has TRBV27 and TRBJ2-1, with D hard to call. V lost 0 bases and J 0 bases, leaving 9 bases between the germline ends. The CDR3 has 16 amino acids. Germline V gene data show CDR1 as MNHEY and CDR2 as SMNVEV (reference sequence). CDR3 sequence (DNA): TGTGCCAGCAGTTTATCAACAGAGAGCTCCTACAATGAGCAGTTCTTC. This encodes CASSLSTESSYNEQFF.

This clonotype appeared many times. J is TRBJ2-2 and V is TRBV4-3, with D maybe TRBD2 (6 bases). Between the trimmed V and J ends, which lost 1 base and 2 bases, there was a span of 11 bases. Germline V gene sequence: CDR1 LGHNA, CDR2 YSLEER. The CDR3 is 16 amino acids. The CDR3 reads CASSQGRDFNTGELFF. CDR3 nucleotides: TGCGCCAGCAGCCAAGGACGGGACTTCAACACCGGGGAGCTGTTTTTT.

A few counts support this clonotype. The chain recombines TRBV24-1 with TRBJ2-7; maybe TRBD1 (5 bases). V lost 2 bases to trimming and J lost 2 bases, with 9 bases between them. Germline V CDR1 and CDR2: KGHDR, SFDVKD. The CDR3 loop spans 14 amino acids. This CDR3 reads CATSDSTDTYEQYF. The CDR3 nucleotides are TGTGCCACCAGTGATTCGACGGACACCTACGAGCAGTACTTC.

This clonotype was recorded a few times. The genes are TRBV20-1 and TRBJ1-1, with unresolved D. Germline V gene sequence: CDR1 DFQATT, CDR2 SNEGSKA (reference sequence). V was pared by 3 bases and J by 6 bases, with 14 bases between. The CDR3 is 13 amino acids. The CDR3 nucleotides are TGCAGTGCTAGGCCAACGAACGGCGCTGAAGCTTTCTTT. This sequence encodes CSARPTNGAEAFF.

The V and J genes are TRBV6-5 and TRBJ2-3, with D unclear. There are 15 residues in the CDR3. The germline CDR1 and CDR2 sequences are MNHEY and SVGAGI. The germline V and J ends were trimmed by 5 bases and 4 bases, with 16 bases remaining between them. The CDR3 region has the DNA TGTGCCAGCAGTCAATTTTCCGCTTTGGCAGATACGCAGTATTTT. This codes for CASSQFSALADTQYF.

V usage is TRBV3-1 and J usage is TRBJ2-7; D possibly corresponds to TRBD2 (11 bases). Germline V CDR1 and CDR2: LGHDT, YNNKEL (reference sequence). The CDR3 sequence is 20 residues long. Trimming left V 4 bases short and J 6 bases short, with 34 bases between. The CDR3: CASSRGTGVLGLAGGVEQYF. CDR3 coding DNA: TGTGCCAGCAGCCGAGGGACAGGGGTGTTGGGGCTAGCGGGGGGTGTCGAGCAGTACTTC.

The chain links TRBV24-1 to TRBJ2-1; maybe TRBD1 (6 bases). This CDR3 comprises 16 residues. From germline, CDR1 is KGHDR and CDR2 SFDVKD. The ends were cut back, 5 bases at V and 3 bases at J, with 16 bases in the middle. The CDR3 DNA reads TGTGCCACCAGTGGCTTCGGGACATATCACTACAATGAGCAGTTCTTC. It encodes CATSGFGTYHYNEQFF.

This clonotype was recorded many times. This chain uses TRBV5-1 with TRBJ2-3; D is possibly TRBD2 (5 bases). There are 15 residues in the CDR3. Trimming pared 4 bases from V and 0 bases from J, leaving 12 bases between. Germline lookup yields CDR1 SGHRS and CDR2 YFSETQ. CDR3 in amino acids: CASSLYGGSTDTQYF. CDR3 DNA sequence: TGCGCCAGCAGCCTGTATGGCGGGAGCACAGATACGCAGTATTTT. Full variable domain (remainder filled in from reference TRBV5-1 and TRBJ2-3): KAGVTQTPRYLIKTRGQQVTLSCSPISGHRSVSWYQQTPGQGLQFLFEYFSETQRNKGNFPGRFSGRQFSNSRSEMNVSTLELGDSALYLCASSLYGGSTDTQYFGPGTRLTVL.

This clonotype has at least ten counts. The CDR3 DNA reads TGTGCCAGCAGCTCCGACAGGGGGGCCTACGAGCAGTACTTC. Translation: CASSSDRGAYEQYF. V usage is TRBV11-1 and J usage is TRBJ2-7; TRBD1 matches at 9 bases. Germline lookup yields CDR1 SGHAT and CDR2 FQDESV (reference sequence). The CDR3 consists of 14 residues. V lost 4 bases to trimming and J lost 2 bases; unmatched junction nucleotides: 3.

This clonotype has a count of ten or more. CDR3: CASSQGAQSSYNEQFF. The CDR3 DNA follows: TGCGCCAGCAGCCAAGGGGCGCAGAGCTCCTACAATGAGCAGTTCTTC. The V gene is TRBV4-1, the J gene TRBJ2-1; D call uncertain. This CDR3 comprises 16 residues. CDR1 MGHRA and CDR2 YSYEKL come from the germline V gene. Trimming removed 1 base from V and 0 bases from J, with 10 bases in between.

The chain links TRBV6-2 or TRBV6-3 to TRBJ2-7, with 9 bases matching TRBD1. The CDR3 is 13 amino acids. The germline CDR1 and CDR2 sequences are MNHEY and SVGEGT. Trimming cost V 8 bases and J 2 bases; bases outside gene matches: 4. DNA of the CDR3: TGTGCCAGCCGGGACAGGGAGCCCTACGAGCAGTACTTC. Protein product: CASRDREPYEQYF.

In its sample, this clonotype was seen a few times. DNA for the CDR3: TGTGCCAGCAGGGAGGGGGGTTCCTACGAGCAGTACTTC. This gives the protein CASREGGSYEQYF. V is TRBV12-3 or TRBV12-4 and J is TRBJ2-7; the D gene could be TRBD1 or TRBD2 (6 bases each). The length of the CDR3 is 13 residues. V was shortened by 6 bases and J by 1 base, with 10 bases between the two germline ends.

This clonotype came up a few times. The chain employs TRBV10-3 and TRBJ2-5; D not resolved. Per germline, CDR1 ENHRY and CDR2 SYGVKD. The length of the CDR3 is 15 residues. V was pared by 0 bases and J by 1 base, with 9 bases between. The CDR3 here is CAISESRVSQETQYF. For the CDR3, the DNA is TGTGCCATCAGTGAGTCAAGGGTGAGCCAAGAGACCCAGTACTTC.

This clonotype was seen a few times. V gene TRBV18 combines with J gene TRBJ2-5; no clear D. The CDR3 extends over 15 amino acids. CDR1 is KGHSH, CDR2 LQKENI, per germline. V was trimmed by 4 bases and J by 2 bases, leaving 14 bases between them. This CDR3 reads CASSQDVGLQETQYF. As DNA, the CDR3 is TGTGCCAGCTCACAGGACGTAGGGTTACAAGAGACCCAGTACTTC. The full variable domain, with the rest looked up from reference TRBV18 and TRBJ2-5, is NAGVMQNPRHLVRRRGQEARLRCSPMKGHSHVYWYRQLPEEGLKFMVYLQKENIIDESGMPKERFSAEFPKEGPSILRIQQVVRGDSAAYFCASSQDVGLQETQYFGPGTRLLVL.

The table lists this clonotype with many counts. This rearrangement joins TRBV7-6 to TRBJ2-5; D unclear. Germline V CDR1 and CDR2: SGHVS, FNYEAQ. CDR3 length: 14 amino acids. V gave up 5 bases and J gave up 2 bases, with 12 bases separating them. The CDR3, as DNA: TGTGCCAGCAGCCTAATCCCAGGACAAGAGACCCAGTACTTC. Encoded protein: CASSLIPGQETQYF.

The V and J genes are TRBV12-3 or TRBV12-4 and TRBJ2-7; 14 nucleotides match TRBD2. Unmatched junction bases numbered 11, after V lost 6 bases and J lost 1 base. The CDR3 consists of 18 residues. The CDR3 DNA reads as TGTGCCAGCAGCCCGGGACTAGCGGGAGAATTCGGGTCCTACGAGCAGTACTTC. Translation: CASSPGLAGEFGSYEQYF.

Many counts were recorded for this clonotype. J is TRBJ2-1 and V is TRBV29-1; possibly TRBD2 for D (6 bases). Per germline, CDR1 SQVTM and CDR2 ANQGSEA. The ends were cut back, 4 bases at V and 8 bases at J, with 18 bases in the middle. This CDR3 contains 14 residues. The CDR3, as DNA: TGCAGCGTTGGAGAAGCCTCGTCGGGGGATGAGCAGTTCTTC. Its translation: CSVGEASSGDEQFF.

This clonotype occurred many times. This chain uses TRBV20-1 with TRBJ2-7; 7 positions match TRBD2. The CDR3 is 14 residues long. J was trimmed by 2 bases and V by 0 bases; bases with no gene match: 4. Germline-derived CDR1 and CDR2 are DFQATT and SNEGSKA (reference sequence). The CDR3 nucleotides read TGCAGTGCTAGAGAGGGGGGGGATACCTACGAGCAGTACTTC. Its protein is CSAREGGDTYEQYF.

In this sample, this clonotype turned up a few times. CDR3 residues: CASSDTPGQGTGELFF. Written as DNA, the CDR3 is TGTGCCAGCAGTGACACCCCGGGACAGGGGACCGGGGAGCTGTTTTTT. This chain uses TRBV6-4 with TRBJ2-2; 10 bases are a match to TRBD1. The V gene end was trimmed by 2 bases and the J gene end by 5 bases; junction bases not matched to a gene: 5. This CDR3 comprises 16 residues. Germline loops: CDR1 MRHNA, CDR2 SNTAGT.